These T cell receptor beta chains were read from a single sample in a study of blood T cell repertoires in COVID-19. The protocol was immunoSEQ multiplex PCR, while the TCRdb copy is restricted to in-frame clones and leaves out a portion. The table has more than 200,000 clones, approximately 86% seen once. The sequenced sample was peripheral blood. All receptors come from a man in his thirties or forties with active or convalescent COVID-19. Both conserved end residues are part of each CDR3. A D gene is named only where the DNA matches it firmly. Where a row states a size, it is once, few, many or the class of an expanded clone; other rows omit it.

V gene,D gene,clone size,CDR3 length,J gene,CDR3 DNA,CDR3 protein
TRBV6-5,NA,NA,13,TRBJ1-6,TGTGCCGGAAGTCAGGGCCCTAATTCACCCCTCCACTTT,CAGSQGPNSPLHF
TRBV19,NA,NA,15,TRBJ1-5,TGTGCCAGTAGTATTTTTATGGCCCGTAATCAGCCCCAGCATTTT,CASSIFMARNQPQHF
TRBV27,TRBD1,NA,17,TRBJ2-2,TGTGCCAGCAGTCCGTATGGGACAGGGGCCAACACCGGGGAGCTGTTTTTT,CASSPYGTGANTGELFF
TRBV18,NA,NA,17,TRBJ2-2,TGTGCCAGCTCCATCCAGGGAACGTTCGCGAACACCGGGGAGCTGTTTTTT,CASSIQGTFANTGELFF
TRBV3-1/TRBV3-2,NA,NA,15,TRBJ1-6,TGTGCCAGCAGTCAAAATCCCCTGCCAGGGTCACCCCTCCACTTT,CASSQNPLPGSPLHF
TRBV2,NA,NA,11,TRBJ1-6,TGTGCCACCGCGGGGAATTCACCCCTCCACTTT,CATAGNSPLHF
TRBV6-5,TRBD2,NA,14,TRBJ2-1,TGTGCCACGACGGAGCGGGGGGGCCCAAATGAGCAGTTCTTC,CATTERGGPNEQFF
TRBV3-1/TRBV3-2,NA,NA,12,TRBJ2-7,TGTGCCAGCAGCTCTGTAGGGGACGAGCAGTACTTC,CASSSVGDEQYF
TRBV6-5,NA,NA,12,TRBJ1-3,TGTGCCAGCAGTCTCTCTGGAAACACCATATATTTT,CASSLSGNTIYF
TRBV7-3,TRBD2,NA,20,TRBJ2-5,TGTGCCAGCAGCTTAAATCCGCCGGCCGGACTAGCGGGGGCCAGAGAGACCCAGTACTTC,CASSLNPPAGLAGARETQYF
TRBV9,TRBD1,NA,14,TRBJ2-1,TGTGCCAGCAGCGTCTACAGGGGAGTGGATGAGCAGTTCTTC,CASSVYRGVDEQFF
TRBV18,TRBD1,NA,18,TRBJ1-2,TGTGCCAGCTCACCACAATATGGGACAGGGGGGTTCGACTATGGCTACACCTTC,CASSPQYGTGGFDYGYTF
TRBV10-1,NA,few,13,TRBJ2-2,TGCGCCAGCAGTGTATTGAAGAGCGGGGAGCTGTTTTTT,CASSVLKSGELFF
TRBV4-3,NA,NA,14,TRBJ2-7,TGCGCCAGCAGCCCCACCGTCAGATCCTACGAGCAGTACTTC,CASSPTVRSYEQYF
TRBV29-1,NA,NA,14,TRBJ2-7,TGCAGCGTCTACGACAGGTCCCCCTCCTACGAGCAGTACTTC,CSVYDRSPSYEQYF
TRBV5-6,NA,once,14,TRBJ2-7,TGTGCCAGCAGCTTGCCGGGGGGCGGTTACGAGCAGTACTTC,CASSLPGGGYEQYF
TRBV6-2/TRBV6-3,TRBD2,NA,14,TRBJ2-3,TGTGCCAGCAGTGGAGCGGGGCCCACAGATACGCAGTATTTT,CASSGAGPTDTQYF
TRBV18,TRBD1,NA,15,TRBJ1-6,TGTGCCAGCTCGGGACAGGGGGTTAGGAATTCACCCCTCCACTTT,CASSGQGVRNSPLHF
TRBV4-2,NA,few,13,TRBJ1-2,TGTGCCAGCAGCCAAGATCTGACTGTTGGCTACACCTTC,CASSQDLTVGYTF
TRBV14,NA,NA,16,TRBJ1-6,TGTGCCAGCAGCAAAAGGGGGGGCTCATATAATTCACCCCTCCACTTT,CASSKRGGSYNSPLHF
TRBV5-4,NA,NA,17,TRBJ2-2,TGTGCCAGCAGCTTGGGGGGGGACCGACTCTTCACCGGGGAGCTGTTTTTT,CASSLGGDRLFTGELFF
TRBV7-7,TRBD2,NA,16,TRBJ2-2,TGTGCCAGCAGCGCCCAGCGGGGGGGAAACACCGGGGAGCTGTTTTTT,CASSAQRGGNTGELFF
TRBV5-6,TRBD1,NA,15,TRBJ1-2,TGTGCCAGCAGCTTGCGAGGGACAGGGGGCTATGGCTACACCTTC,CASSLRGTGGYGYTF
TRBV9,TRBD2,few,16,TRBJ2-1,TGTGCCAGCTCGAATTTAGCGGGGGGTTCCTACAATGAGCAGTTCTTC,CASSNLAGGSYNEQFF
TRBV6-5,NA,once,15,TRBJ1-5,TGTGCCAGCCAGTCAGGGGAGGGGACCAATCAGCCCCAGCATTTT,CASQSGEGTNQPQHF
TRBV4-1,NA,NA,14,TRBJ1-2,TGCGCCAGCAGCCTCGCCCCGGGTGCGAATGGCTACACCTTC,CASSLAPGANGYTF
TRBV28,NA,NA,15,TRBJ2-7,TGTGCCAGCAGTTCAACCGGGACTGGCTCCTACGAGCAGTACTTC,CASSSTGTGSYEQYF
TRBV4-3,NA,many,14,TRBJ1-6,TGCGCCAGCAGCCAAGGACAGGAGAATTCACCCCTCCACTTT,CASSQGQENSPLHF
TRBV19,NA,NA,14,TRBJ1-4,TGTGCCAGTAGTAACAGTGGGAGTGGTGAAAAACTGTTTTTT,CASSNSGSGEKLFF
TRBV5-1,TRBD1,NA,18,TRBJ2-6,TGCGCCAGCAGCTTCAGAATGGACAGGAGTTCTGGGGCCAACGTCCTGACTTTC,CASSFRMDRSSGANVLTF
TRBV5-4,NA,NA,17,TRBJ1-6,TGTGCCAGCAGCAGAGGGGGGGCGAATTCCTATAATTCACCCCTCCACTTT,CASSRGGANSYNSPLHF
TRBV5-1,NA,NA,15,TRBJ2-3,TGCGCCAGCAGCCGACAACAGGGCAACACAGATACGCAGTATTTT,CASSRQQGNTDTQYF
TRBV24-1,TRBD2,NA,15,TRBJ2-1,TGTGCCACCAGTGACCCCACGGGAGGGCTAAATGAGCAGTTCTTC,CATSDPTGGLNEQFF
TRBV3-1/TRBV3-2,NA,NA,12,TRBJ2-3,TGTGCCAGCAGCCCGAGCACAGATACGCAGTATTTT,CASSPSTDTQYF
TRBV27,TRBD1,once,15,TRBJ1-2,TGTGCCAGCAGTCCCTGGGACAGGGGGAACTATGGCTACACCTTC,CASSPWDRGNYGYTF
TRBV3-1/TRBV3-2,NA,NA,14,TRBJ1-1,TGTGCCAGCAGCCAAGATTCTGGGCCAGGGGAAGCTTTCTTT,CASSQDSGPGEAFF
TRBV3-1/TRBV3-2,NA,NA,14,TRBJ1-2,TGTGCCAGCAGCACACGGTCATCGACCGAGGTGGTTAGCTTC,CASSTRSSTEVVSF
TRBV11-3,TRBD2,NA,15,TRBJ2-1,TGTGCCAGCAGCTTAATAGCGGGGGGGTACAATGAGCAGTTCTTC,CASSLIAGGYNEQFF
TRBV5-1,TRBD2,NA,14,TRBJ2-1,TGCGCCAGCAGCTTGGGGACTAGCAAGAATGAGCAGTTCTTC,CASSLGTSKNEQFF
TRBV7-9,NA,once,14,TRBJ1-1,TGTGCCAGCAGCTTAGCCCAGGGTTACACTGAAGCTTTCTTT,CASSLAQGYTEAFF
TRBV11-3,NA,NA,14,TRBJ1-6,TGTGCCAGCAGCTTAGGACAGCGAAATTCACCCCTCCACTTT,CASSLGQRNSPLHF
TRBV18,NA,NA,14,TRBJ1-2,TGTGCCAGCTCACCAATTGGGCAAACGGATGGCTACACCTTC,CASSPIGQTDGYTF
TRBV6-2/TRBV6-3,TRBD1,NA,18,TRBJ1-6,TGTGCCAGCAGTTTCCAGGATCCCCGGGACAGGCCAAATTCACCCCTCCACTTT,CASSFQDPRDRPNSPLHF
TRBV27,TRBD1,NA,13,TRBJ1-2,TGTGCCAGCAGTTTATCCACAGGGGTCGGCTACACCTTC,CASSLSTGVGYTF
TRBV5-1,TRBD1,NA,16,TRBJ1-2,TGCGCCAGCAGCCCCGGGACAGCTGAACGTAACTATGGCTACACCTTC,CASSPGTAERNYGYTF
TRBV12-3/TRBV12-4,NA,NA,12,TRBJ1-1,TGTGCCAGCAGCTTAATAGCGGGTGAAGCTTTCTTT,CASSLIAGEAFF
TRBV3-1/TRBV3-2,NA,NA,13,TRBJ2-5,TGTGCCAGCAGCCAAGCGGGGGATGAGACCCAGTACTTC,CASSQAGDETQYF
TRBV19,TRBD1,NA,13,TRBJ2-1,TGTGCCAGTAGTATCCGGGACAGCAATGAGCAGTTCTTC,CASSIRDSNEQFF
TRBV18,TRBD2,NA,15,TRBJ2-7,TGTGCCAGCTCACCTAGCGGGGGGGCAGGCGACGAGCAGTACTTC,CASSPSGGAGDEQYF
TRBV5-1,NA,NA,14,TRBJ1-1,TGCGCCAGCAGCCCAACAAACACAGGGTCTGAAGCTTTCTTT,CASSPTNTGSEAFF